The 8 T cell receptor beta chains below all came from one sample that was sequenced in a study of shared clonotypes between healthy human individuals. Clones were sequenced by immunoSEQ multiplex PCR, and TCRdb holds only the in-frame ones, with some missing. Of under 1,100,000 clones in the sample, more than 75% were seen once. Material for sequencing was memory CD4+ T cells from PBMCs. Subset indicated: CD45RA-negative fraction. The origin of the receptors is a man between 18 and 35 years old in good health. Some clones in this sample may be carry-over from other donors' samples.

Regarding this clone: A much larger clone lies one base from this, so it may be a read error. Other DNA sequences in the sample encode the same CDR3. The chain carries TRBV6-1 and TRBJ2-7; D is possibly TRBD1 (5 bases). The CDR3 length is 14 residues. Germline V gene sequence: CDR1 MNHNS, CDR2 SASEGT. Trimming left V 3 bases short and J 0 bases short, with 9 bases between. The CDR3: CASSEGPSSYEQYF. As DNA, the CDR3 is TGTGCCAGCAGTGAGGGGCCCAGCTCCTACGAGCAGTACTTC.

This clone was counted between two and nine times. The chain couples TRBV28 to TRBJ1-1, with 7 bases aligning to TRBD1. Per the germline V gene, CDR1 is MDHEN and CDR2 is SYDVKM. The V segment lost 7 bases and the J segment 4 bases; nucleotides outside the gene matches: 12. This CDR3 region has 15 residues. The CDR3 reads CASTLPAGGRTEAFF. CDR3 sequence (DNA): TGTGCCAGCACCCTTCCCGCAGGGGGACGCACTGAAGCTTTCTTT.

The chain combines TRBV5-6 with TRBJ1-6; D possibly corresponds to TRBD1 (5 bases). Germline assignment: CDR1 SGHDT and CDR2 YYEEEE. V was pared by 0 bases and J by 6 bases, with 10 bases between. This CDR3 is 15 amino acids long. The DNA for the CDR3 is TGTGCCAGCAGCTTGGGGGCAGGGCGTAATTCACCCCTCCACTTT. Protein: CASSLGAGRNSPLHF.

This chain connects TRBV7-9 to TRBJ2-7; D might be TRBD2 (6 bases). The V gene's germline CDR1 is SEHNR and CDR2 FQNEAQ (reference sequence). The CDR3 contains 14 residues. With 5 bases removed from V and 0 bases from J, the gap between germline ends came to 11 bases. The CDR3 reads CASSKGGVSYEQYF. In nucleotides, the CDR3 is TGTGCCAGCAGCAAAGGCGGGGTCTCCTACGAGCAGTACTTC.

V and J are TRBV5-1 and TRBJ2-7; no reliable D call. CDR1 and CDR2 from the germline V gene are SGHRS and YFSETQ. V was cut by 0 bases and J by 0 bases, with 10 bases left in between. CDR3 length: 15 amino acids. The CDR3 coding sequence is TGCGCCAGCAGCTTGGTTCCAGGAATCTCCTACGAGCAGTACTTC. Protein sequence: CASSLVPGISYEQYF.

As for this clone: A junction boundary mismatches the germline segment, possibly from a read error. J is TRBJ2-5 and V is TRBV30; TRBD2 matches at 10 bases. The CDR3 is made up of 13 amino acids. Germline CDR1 GTSNPN, CDR2 SVGIG (reference sequence). The CDR3 is CVWSRLAGETQYF. The CDR3 DNA is TGTGTCTGGAGTCGACTAGCGGGAGAGACCCAGTACTTC. Based on the CDR3 plus reference TRBV30 and TRBJ2-5, the full variable domain is SQTIHQWPATLVQPVGSPLSLECTVEGTSNPNLYWYRQAAGRGLQLLFYSVGIGQISSEVPQNLSASRPQDRQFILSSKKLLLSDSGFYLCVWSRLAGETQYFGPGTRLLVL.

This chain links TRBV28 with TRBJ1-1; the D gene is possibly TRBD1 (5 bases). This CDR3 spans 14 amino acids. Germline values: CDR1 MDHEN, CDR2 SYDVKM. The ends were cut back, 8 bases at V and 2 bases at J, with 15 bases in the middle. The CDR3 sequence is CASGSTDRNTEAFF. The CDR3 DNA sequence: TGTGCCAGCGGGTCGACAGATAGAAACACTGAAGCTTTCTTT.

The CDR3 loop reads CASSLVAGGHNEQFF. CDR3 nucleotides: TGCGCCAGCAGCTTGGTAGCGGGAGGCCACAATGAGCAGTTCTTC. The chain carries TRBV5-1 and TRBJ2-1; 10 positions agree with TRBD2. Trimming took 0 bases from V and 5 from J; bases not matched to a gene: 2. CDR1 SGHRS and CDR2 YFSETQ come from the germline V gene. This CDR3 contains 15 residues.